A single sample is the source of the 7 T cell receptor beta chains below, sequenced in a study of PD-1 blockade in classical Hodgkin lymphoma. TCRdb's copy holds only in-frame clones and misses some; the assay was immunoSEQ multiplex PCR. The sample includes around 14,000 clones, 86% of them seen just once. Each patient relapsed following autologous stem cell transplantation, and prior brentuximab vedotin exposure differed. This material consisted of peripheral blood mononuclear cells (PBMCs), taken at baseline. The receptors were sampled from a human donor with classical Hodgkin lymphoma.

This clone is medium-sized within its sample. This chain links TRBV10-3 with TRBJ1-2; D perhaps matches TRBD1 (6 bases). Trimming removed 3 bases at V and 4 bases at J, with 15 bases between. The CDR3 sequence is 15 residues long. Germline CDR1 is ENHRY and CDR2 is SYGVKD. CDR3 residues: CAISDQTGYVYGYTF. The CDR3, as DNA: TGTGCCATCAGTGACCAGACAGGATACGTCTATGGCTACACCTTC.

The chain links TRBV29-1 to TRBJ1-2; weak D call: TRBD1 (5 bases). V was pared by 7 bases and J by 6 bases, with 15 bases between. The CDR3 length is 12 residues. CDR1 is SQVTM, CDR2 ANQGSEA, per germline. Written as DNA, the CDR3 is TGCAGCGCCATGACAGTATTGAATGGCTACACCTTC. Protein product: CSAMTVLNGYTF.

This sequence joins TRBV19 and TRBJ2-3, with 8 bases that match TRBD2. V gave up 6 bases and J gave up 2 bases; unmatched junction bases: 7. Germline values: CDR1 LNHDA, CDR2 SQIVND (reference sequence). The CDR3 loop spans 15 amino acids. The CDR3 sequence: CASSPRGGYTDTQYF. Written as DNA, the CDR3 is TGTGCCAGTAGCCCACGGGGGGGGTACACAGATACGCAGTATTTT.

V is TRBV19 and J is TRBJ1-5; D uncertain. V lost 7 bases and J lost 4, with 17 bases in between. Per the germline V gene, CDR1 is LNHDA and CDR2 is SQIVND (reference sequence). This CDR3 comprises 15 residues. The CDR3 DNA sequence: TGTGCCAGTAAGAATAGTAGGGTGGGAAATCAGCCCCAGCATTTT. Protein sequence: CASKNSRVGNQPQHF.

The chain combines TRBV4-1 with TRBJ1-2; 8 bases agree with TRBD1. Germline loops: CDR1 MGHRA, CDR2 YSYEKL. Trimming took 1 base from V and 4 from J; bases not matched to a gene: 5. This CDR3 comprises 15 residues. This CDR3 reads CASSQAGTGGYGYTF. The CDR3 nucleotides are TGCGCCAGCAGCCAAGCTGGTACAGGGGGCTATGGCTACACCTTC.

The J gene is TRBJ2-1, the V gene TRBV27, with 8 bases identical to TRBD2. This CDR3 spans 16 amino acids. Germline CDR1 is MNHEY and CDR2 is SMNVEV (reference sequence). Trimming removed 1 base from V and 9 bases from J; junction bases left unmatched: 11. CDR3 DNA sequence: TGTGCCAGCAGTTTATTACCGGGAGGGGCCTTGTTTGAGCAGTTCTTC. Its protein is CASSLLPGGALFEQFF.

With regard to this clone: Other DNA variants within this sample encode the same CDR3. The chain uses TRBV4-1 and TRBJ1-1, with unresolved D. Germline assignment: CDR1 MGHRA and CDR2 YSYEKL. The CDR3 is 15 residues long. Trimming stripped 4 bases from V and 5 bases from J, with 17 bases between. The CDR3 here is CASSPSGGRRTEAFF. The CDR3 nucleotides read TGCGCCAGCAGCCCCTCAGGAGGCCGGCGGACTGAAGCTTTCTTT.